This T cell receptor beta chain stems from a study of OX40 agonist ivuxolimab in advanced cancers. General study findings and limits: With doses of 0.1 to 3.0 mg/kg, CD4+ and CD8+ blood T cells had undergone clonal expansion by week 6.

This clone was observed a single time. Its antigen remains unidentified. TCRdb's copy holds only in-frame clones and misses some; the assay was immunoSEQ multiplex PCR. The sample lists some 100,000 clones, around nine tenths seen once, with around 0.15% in the top ten. The V and J ends lost 4 bases and 2 bases respectively, with 15 bases between them. The V gene's germline CDR1 is SGHAT and CDR2 FQDESV (reference sequence). This CDR3 spans 16 amino acids. Exclusion applied to patients with autoimmune disease history or systemic immunosuppression. Sample: CD4+ or CD8+ T cells sorted from blood, taken in a trial of the OX40 agonist ivuxolimab. The chain has TRBV11-1 and TRBJ2-1; D may match TRBD1 or TRBD2 (5 bases each). The TCR originated in an adult with an advanced solid tumor such as melanoma, head and neck, liver or kidney cancer. The CDR3, as DNA: TGTGCCAGCAGCTACCCGGGACGAGTAACCTACAATGAGCAGTTCTTC. Translated: CASSYPGRVTYNEQFF.